The 4 T cell receptor beta chains below come from one sample, sequenced in a study of CD4 T cells in relation to SARS-CoV-2 and coronaviruses. Clones were read by immunoSEQ multiplex PCR, and TCRdb kept only the in-frame ones, dropping some. Of approximately 25,000 clones listed, about 82% were seen once; the top ten hold 21%. Before the COVID-19 pandemic, during about 2010-2018, CD4+ T cells were taken from unexposed donors. Isolation of CD4+ T cells took place after approximately eleven days in culture. Their specific antigens are unknown. The source material was CD4+ T cells from PBMCs, cultured in vitro. These receptors all stem from a human donor in good health.

This clone was counted only a few times. The rearrangement uses TRBV6-5 and TRBJ2-2; 8 positions agree with TRBD1. The CDR3 sequence is 14 residues long. J was trimmed by 2 bases and V by 7 bases; bases with no gene match: 3. The V gene's germline CDR1 is MNHEY and CDR2 SVGAGI. The CDR3 reads CASNGQGNTGELFF. The CDR3 nucleotides are TGTGCCAGCAATGGACAGGGCAACACCGGGGAGCTGTTTTTT.

This clone appeared a few times. This chain links TRBV6-5 with TRBJ2-2, with D possibly being TRBD2 (5 bases). The CDR3 spans 15 residues. Germline V CDR1 and CDR2: MNHEY, SVGAGI. With 3 bases removed from V and 4 bases from J, the gap between germline ends came to 12 bases. CDR3 bases: TGTGCCAGCAGTTATATCGCCCGGGGCACCGGGGAGCTGTTTTTT. Protein product: CASSYIARGTGELFF.

V usage is TRBV3-1 (or the pseudogene TRBV3-2) and J usage is TRBJ1-6; perhaps TRBD1 as D (6 bases). The CDR3 length is 17 residues. Germline CDR1 and CDR2: LGHDT and YNNKEL (reference sequence). V gave up 0 bases and J gave up 6 bases, with 15 bases separating them. The CDR3 DNA sequence: TGTGCCAGCAGCCAAGAACAGCCAGGGGATATTAATTCACCCCTCCACTTT. This encodes CASSQEQPGDINSPLHF.

This sequence joins TRBV28 and TRBJ1-2; 9 nucleotides line up with TRBD1. This CDR3 has 17 amino acids. Germline CDR1 is MDHEN and CDR2 is SYDVKM. Losses at the gene ends were 6 bases for V and 6 bases for J; bases not matched to a gene: 17. The CDR3 sequence: CASSQPHTGGLKDGYTF. The DNA for the CDR3 is TGTGCCAGCAGCCAACCCCACACAGGGGGCCTTAAGGATGGCTACACCTTC.